This T cell receptor beta chain was sequenced during a study of Ad26.COV2.S vaccination and SARS-CoV-2 variants. This table comes from immunoSEQ multiplex PCR, and its TCRdb copy is limited to in-frame clones, with some not included. The sample holds a few hundred thousand clones, 85% to 90% seen once. Germline CDR1 reads MNHNS; CDR2 reads SASEGT. The length of the CDR3 is 12 residues. V lost 2 bases and J lost 8, with 9 bases in between. Sample treatment: roughly 19 received Ad26.COV2.S at low or high dose, single or two shots; about 5 received placebo; per-sample allocation not given. Samples came from day 63 after the first vaccine or placebo injection.

V and J are TRBV6-1 and TRBJ1-2, with D maybe TRBD1 (5 bases). This TCR came from a person between 18 and 65 years old who received the Ad26.COV2.S COVID-19 vaccine or a placebo. The source was peripheral blood, collected in a trial of Ad26.COV2.S vaccine versus placebo. CDR3 nucleotides: TGTGCCAGCAGTGAACTGGGGGAAGGCTACACCTTC. Its translation is CASSELGEGYTF.